These 28 T cell receptor beta chains originate from one sample sequenced in a study of blood T cell repertoires in COVID-19. Sequenced by immunoSEQ multiplex PCR; TCRdb stores in-frame clones only, minus some. The table includes some 100,000 clones, just over 90% detected once. Input material: peripheral blood. The receptors stem from a man aged 60 to 69 with acute or convalescent COVID-19.

This chain connects TRBV3-1 (or the pseudogene TRBV3-2) to TRBJ2-3; maybe TRBD2 (6 bases). Per the germline V gene, CDR1 is LGHDT and CDR2 is YNNKEL (reference sequence). V was pared by 0 bases and J by 9 bases, with 16 bases between. This CDR3 has 15 residues. CDR3 bases: TGTGCCAGCAGCCAAGATAACCTAGCGTCGAGGACGCAGTATTTT. Encoded protein: CASSQDNLASRTQYF.

The chain links TRBV30 to TRBJ2-1; 14 bases agree with TRBD2. CDR1 is GTSNPN, CDR2 SVGIG, per germline (reference sequence). V dropped 2 bases and J dropped 7; count of bases not matched to a gene: 4. The CDR3 length is 15 residues. The CDR3 DNA follows: TGTGCCTGGAGTTCCGGGACTAGCGGGGGAAATGAGCAGTTCTTC. It codes for CAWSSGTSGGNEQFF.

The V and J genes are TRBV5-1 and TRBJ2-5, with TRBD1 matching 9 bases. This CDR3 has 15 residues. The V gene end was trimmed by 0 bases and the J gene end by 6 bases; junction bases not matched to a gene: 6. The V gene's germline CDR1 is SGHRS and CDR2 YFSETQ. CDR3 region: CASSLEQGATKTQYF. Written as DNA, the CDR3 is TGCGCCAGCAGCTTGGAACAGGGGGCTACAAAGACCCAGTACTTC.

As for this clone: Other DNA variants within this sample encode the same CDR3. The J gene is TRBJ2-7, the V gene TRBV7-8, with 8 bases aligning to TRBD1. In germline, CDR1 is SGHVS, CDR2 FQNEAQ. V was clipped by 4 bases and J by 5 bases; unmatched bases: 10. This CDR3 contains 15 residues. The CDR3 loop reads CASSSETQGADEQYV. CDR3 in DNA: TGTGCCAGCAGCTCGGAGACGCAGGGGGCGGACGAGCAGTACGTC.

V and J are TRBV27 and TRBJ1-6; maybe TRBD1 (6 bases). The CDR3 has 15 residues. Trimming stripped 3 bases from V and 8 bases from J, with 14 bases between. CDR1 and CDR2 (germline): MNHEY, SMNVEV (reference sequence). CDR3 loop: CASSFLGQPYSPLHF. The CDR3 region has the DNA TGTGCCAGCAGTTTCCTCGGACAGCCTTATTCACCCCTCCACTTT.

The CDR3 coding sequence is TGTGCCAGCAGCTCGAAGACTAGCGGCGGCACCGGGGAGCTGTTTTTT. It translates to CASSSKTSGGTGELFF. The rearrangement uses TRBV5-4 and TRBJ2-2; 9 nucleotides match TRBD2. V lost 3 bases and J lost 4; bases outside the gene matches: 7. This CDR3 has 16 residues. CDR1 is SGHNT and CDR2 is YYREEE in the germline V gene (reference sequence).

The rearrangement uses TRBV18 and TRBJ1-2; unclear D gene. V gave up 2 bases and J gave up 7 bases, with 8 bases separating them. Germline V gene lookup returns CDR1 KGHSH and CDR2 LQKENI. The CDR3 covers 12 residues. Here the CDR3 DNA reads TGTGCCAGCTCACCAGGCGGGGTTGGCTACACCTTC. It specifies CASSPGGVGYTF.

The J gene is TRBJ1-2, the V gene TRBV6-5; no reliable D call. The CDR3 extends over 15 amino acids. Deletions cut 0 bases from V and 0 bases from J, with 8 bases between. Germline V gene sequence: CDR1 MNHEY, CDR2 SVGAGI. CDR3 amino acids: CASSYSGQANYGYTF. CDR3 nucleotides: TGTGCCAGCAGTTACTCTGGGCAGGCTAACTATGGCTACACCTTC.

The rearrangement joins TRBV29-1 to TRBJ1-4; 8 bases line up with TRBD1. V was pared by 4 bases and J by 6 bases, with 7 bases of the junction left unmatched. This CDR3 has 14 residues. Germline CDR1 and CDR2: SQVTM and ANQGSEA. The CDR3 here is CSVAPTGVDEKLFF. The CDR3 nucleotides read TGCAGCGTTGCCCCGACAGGGGTGGATGAAAAACTGTTTTTT.

This clone was seen more than once but under ten times. The chain joins TRBV30 to TRBJ1-2, with TRBD1 matching over 7 bases. CDR3 length: 16 amino acids. V trimming: 1 base; J trimming: 0 bases; junction bases outside the gene matches: 8. Looked up from germline, CDR1 is GTSNPN and CDR2 is SVGIG (reference sequence). The CDR3 loop reads CAWSGGRDSPNYGYTF. The CDR3 DNA follows: TGTGCCTGGAGTGGGGGACGGGACAGTCCTAACTATGGCTACACCTTC.

V usage is TRBV2 and J usage is TRBJ2-5, with no clear D. Per germline, CDR1 SNHLY and CDR2 FYNNEI. V was clipped by 10 bases and J by 0 bases, with 15 bases between them. The CDR3 totals 14 residues. CDR3 coding DNA: TGTGCCACCCGGGTATTCGCGGACCAAGAGACCCAGTACTTC. Translating it yields CATRVFADQETQYF.

This chain links TRBV5-1 with TRBJ2-7, with 8 bases identical to TRBD2. Germline V gives CDR1 SGHRS, CDR2 YFSETQ. J gave up 2 bases and V 3 bases, and 7 bases lay outside the gene matches. The CDR3 is 15 residues long. The CDR3 DNA reads TGCGCCAGCAGCTCTCAACCCGGGGGGGCCTACGAGCAGTACTTC. This gives the protein CASSSQPGGAYEQYF.

The V and J genes are TRBV5-4 and TRBJ1-1; the match to TRBD1 covers 7 bases. The V and J ends lost 2 bases and 3 bases, in that order; junction bases with no gene match: 10. The CDR3 sequence is 16 residues long. Germline CDR1 SGHNT, CDR2 YYREEE (reference sequence). Written as DNA, the CDR3 is TGTGCCAGCAGCTTTGGAACGACAGGGAGAGACACTGAAGCTTTCTTT. Translated, it gives CASSFGTTGRDTEAFF.

The chain couples TRBV4-2 to TRBJ1-2; D is perhaps TRBD1 (6 bases). Germline CDR1 is LGHNA and CDR2 is YNFKEQ. This CDR3 has 14 residues. The V gene lost 2 bases and the J gene lost 4 bases, with 11 bases spanning the gap. The CDR3 loop reads CASSQFRTAYGYTF. DNA of the CDR3: TGTGCCAGCAGCCAATTTCGGACAGCCTATGGCTACACCTTC.

The J gene is TRBJ1-5, the V gene TRBV12-3 or TRBV12-4, with unresolved D. The CDR3 consists of 13 residues. Trimming pared 2 bases from V and 8 bases from J, leaving 10 bases between. Here the CDR3 reads CASSLLLVEPQHF. The CDR3 nucleotides read TGTGCCAGCAGTTTACTGTTAGTCGAGCCCCAGCATTTT.

This clone was counted a single time. The chain links TRBV18 to TRBJ1-6; D ambiguous. The CDR3 is made up of 16 amino acids. Germline CDR1 reads KGHSH; CDR2 reads LQKENI. Trimming took off 0 bases at V and 6 bases at J, with 12 bases between the two ends. The CDR3 reads CASSPPVIGVNSPLHF. The CDR3 DNA reads TGTGCCAGCTCACCACCGGTAATAGGAGTTAATTCACCCCTCCACTTT.

This chain uses TRBV18 with TRBJ1-4; 9 bases match TRBD1. Germline V gene data show CDR1 as KGHSH and CDR2 as LQKENI. V dropped 1 base and J dropped 6; count of bases not matched to a gene: 3. This CDR3 is 15 amino acids long. The CDR3 sequence is CASSPLRDRDEKLFF. DNA of the CDR3: TGTGCCAGCTCACCACTCCGGGACAGGGATGAAAAACTGTTTTTT.

As regards this clone: One junction end disagrees with the germline gene, perhaps due to a read error. CDR3 sequence: CYGYCPGLVTGIAGPNTGELFF. The CDR3 DNA reads as TGCTATGGGTATTGCCCTGGCCTAGTAACGGGGATAGCGGGACCGAACACCGGGGAGCTGTTTTTT. The rearrangement uses TRBV14 and TRBJ2-2, with 8 bases aligning to TRBD2. In germline, CDR1 is SGHDN, CDR2 FVKESK. CDR3 length: 22 amino acids.

The rearrangement links TRBV7-3 to TRBJ2-2, with 8 bases matching TRBD2. Trimming cost V 5 bases and J 5 bases; bases outside gene matches: 13. From germline, CDR1 is SGHTA and CDR2 FQGTGA. The CDR3 contains 17 residues. The CDR3 sequence: CASSPRPLAERTGELFF. The CDR3 nucleotides read TGTGCCAGCAGCCCCCGACCACTAGCGGAAAGAACCGGGGAGCTGTTTTTT.

The chain is built from TRBV29-1 and TRBJ2-2, with 7 bases lining up with TRBD1. The CDR3 is 14 residues long. CDR1 SQVTM and CDR2 ANQGSEA come from the germline V gene. V lost 3 bases, J lost 0 bases, and 1 base stayed unmatched. The CDR3 DNA reads as TGCAGCGTTGATACAGGGGCGAACACCGGGGAGCTGTTTTTT. It codes for CSVDTGANTGELFF.

The chain combines TRBV5-1 with TRBJ1-1, with 9 bases that match TRBD1. The CDR3 length is 15 residues. With V trimmed by 5 bases and J by 2 bases, 7 bases remained unmatched. The V gene's germline CDR1 is SGHRS and CDR2 YFSETQ. CDR3 sequence reads: CASSLTTGGNTEAFF. The DNA of the CDR3 is TGCGCCAGCAGTTTAACGACAGGGGGTAACACTGAAGCTTTCTTT. Together with reference TRBV5-1 and TRBJ1-1, the CDR3 gives the full variable domain: KAGVTQTPRYLIKTRGQQVTLSCSPISGHRSVSWYQQTPGQGLQFLFEYFSETQRNKGNFPGRFSGRQFSNSRSEMNVSTLELGDSALYLCASSLTTGGNTEAFFGQGTRLTVV.

As concerns this clone: Other DNA variants within this sample encode the same CDR3. The chain uses TRBV2 and TRBJ1-5, with 9 bases lining up with TRBD1. CDR3 size: 15 residues. The junction had 3 bases not matched to a gene; V was cut back by 6 bases and J by 0 bases. The germline V gene has CDR1 SNHLY and CDR2 FYNNEI. The CDR3 here is CASRATGGSNQPQHF. The CDR3 coding sequence is TGTGCCAGCAGGGCGACAGGGGGTAGCAATCAGCCCCAGCATTTT.

The rearrangement links TRBV5-1 to TRBJ2-7, with D perhaps TRBD1 (6 bases). V was trimmed by 0 bases and J by 2 bases, leaving 9 bases between them. The CDR3 is made up of 14 amino acids. Germline V gene data show CDR1 as SGHRS and CDR2 as YFSETQ. CDR3 coding DNA: TGCGCCAGCAGCTTGGATAGGGGGACCTACGAGCAGTACTTC. Translation: CASSLDRGTYEQYF.

This chain joins TRBV15 and TRBJ2-1, with no clear D. V shed 0 bases and J shed 0 bases, with 15 bases lying between them. The CDR3 has 18 amino acids. Germline V gene lookup returns CDR1 LNHNV and CDR2 YYDKDF (reference sequence). In DNA, the CDR3 is TGTGCCACCAGCAGAGATCGGCGGCGAACGAGCTCCTACAATGAGCAGTTCTTC. Its translation is CATSRDRRRTSSYNEQFF.

The rearrangement links TRBV11-3 to TRBJ2-7, with TRBD1 matching 7 bases. V dropped 0 bases and J dropped 1; count of bases not matched to a gene: 9. Per germline, CDR1 SGHNT and CDR2 YENEEA. This CDR3 is 17 amino acids long. CDR3 in amino acids: CASSLEGQGGPSYEQYV. For the CDR3, the DNA is TGTGCCAGCAGCTTAGAGGGTCAAGGGGGCCCATCCTACGAGCAGTACGTC.

The chain joins TRBV30 to TRBJ2-1; 9 positions match TRBD2. Germline values: CDR1 GTSNPN, CDR2 SVGIG (reference sequence). V was pared by 3 bases and J by 1 base, with 4 bases of the junction left unmatched. The CDR3 has 15 residues. This chain's CDR3 is CAWRLGLASYNEQFF. CDR3 nucleotide sequence: TGTGCCTGGAGGCTTGGACTAGCGTCCTACAATGAGCAGTTCTTC.

The chain links TRBV4-1 to TRBJ2-3; D unclear. The CDR3 covers 15 residues. V lost 1 base and J lost 8, with 16 bases in between. Germline V gene lookup returns CDR1 MGHRA and CDR2 YSYEKL. The CDR3: CASSQAFGILGTQYF. CDR3 nucleotide sequence: TGCGCCAGCAGCCAAGCTTTCGGTATTCTAGGTACGCAGTATTTT.

The chain has TRBV27 and TRBJ1-1; the D is unclear. Germline values: CDR1 MNHEY, CDR2 SMNVEV (reference sequence). The CDR3 extends over 15 amino acids. Trimming took off 3 bases at V and 0 bases at J, with 11 bases between the two ends. CDR3 in amino acids: CASSLSRTMNTEAFF. DNA for the CDR3: TGTGCCAGCAGTTTGTCCCGCACAATGAACACTGAAGCTTTCTTT.